The rows below give T cell receptor beta chains drawn from one sample of a study of cytomegalovirus exposure and HLA in healthy donors. TCRdb's table, derived via immunoSEQ multiplex PCR, lists solely in-frame clones and lacks some. The repertoire holds 210,000 or so clones, with around 89% as singletons. Sequencing used PBMCs. The receptors were sampled from a woman between 18 and 30 years old in good health and CMV-seronegative. Each CDR3 is given with its conserved first and last residue. The order of the fields is J gene, D gene, V gene, clone size, CDR3 DNA, CDR3 protein. A D gene is named only where the DNA matches it firmly. Rows give clone size only sometimes, using once, few, many, or a class for an expanded clone.

TRBJ2-7 NA TRBV18 NA TGTGCCAGCTCACCCCGGTCGGGATTCGGAGTCTCCTACGAGCAGTACTTC CASSPRSGFGVSYEQYF
TRBJ1-5 TRBD1 TRBV5-4 NA TGTGCCAGCAGCCGGACCGGACAGGGAGGCAATCAGCCCCAGCATTTT CASSRTGQGGNQPQHF
TRBJ2-7 TRBD1 TRBV29-1 once TGCAGCGTTGAAGGGTATCTGGGACAGGGAATCTACGAGCAGTACTTC CSVEGYLGQGIYEQYF
TRBJ2-1 TRBD2 TRBV27 NA TGTGCCAGCACTGATGGACTAGCGGGGGGGAATTACAATGAGCAGTTCTTC CASTDGLAGGNYNEQFF
TRBJ1-4 TRBD1 TRBV5-4 NA TGTGCCAGCAGCTTGGGGGGACAGGGGATGATGAATGAAAAACTGTTTTTT CASSLGGQGMMNEKLFF
TRBJ2-7 NA TRBV6-5 NA TGTGCCAGCAGTTACAGGGGCCTCAGCTCCTACGAGCAGTACTTC CASSYRGLSSYEQYF
TRBJ1-5 TRBD1 TRBV19 NA TGTGCCAGTGGACACCGCGGGGCGGGACAGGGCCATCAGCCCCAGCATTTT CASGHRGAGQGHQPQHF
TRBJ2-7 TRBD1 TRBV18 NA TGTGCCAGCTCACCCCAGGGGGCACATCGATCCTACGAGCAGTACTTC CASSPQGAHRSYEQYF
TRBJ1-2 NA TRBV19 NA TGTGCCAGTAGTAGTTTGGAGCTCTATGGCTACACCTTC CASSSLELYGYTF
TRBJ2-3 NA TRBV10-1 NA TGCGCCAGCAGTGAGTTGTATGGCGGGGGCCCAGATGATACGCAGTATTTT CASSELYGGGPDDTQYF
TRBJ2-1 TRBD1 TRBV18 NA TGTGCCAGCTCACCACCTGGGACAGGGGGGATTGTTGAGCAGTTCTTC CASSPPGTGGIVEQFF
TRBJ1-4 NA TRBV11-3 NA TGTGCCAGCAGCCCAGAAGGTGGCAGGGTGGGTGGTAATGAAAAACTGTTTTTT CASSPEGGRVGGNEKLFF
TRBJ2-5 TRBD1 TRBV27 NA TGTGCCAGCAGTTTAGGTCCCGGGACAGGGGGCGCAAAGACCCAGTACTTC CASSLGPGTGGAKTQYF
TRBJ2-2 NA TRBV7-3 NA TGTGCCAGCAGCTTTAGTGGGGCCAACACCGGGGAGCTGTTTTTT CASSFSGANTGELFF
TRBJ1-2 NA TRBV5-4 NA TGTGCCAGCAGCTCCATATCCGGGGACTATGGCTACACCTTC CASSSISGDYGYTF
TRBJ1-4 NA TRBV5-6 NA TGTGCCAGCAGTCGACGGGTCGTCCCTGAAAAACTGTTTTTT CASSRRVVPEKLFF
TRBJ1-4 NA TRBV11-2 NA TGTGCCAGCAGCCAGACAGTATTGGGTGAAAAACTGTTTTTT CASSQTVLGEKLFF
TRBJ1-3 NA TRBV4-2 NA TGTGCCAGCAGCTCGAACCCCAGGGCTTATGGAAACACCATATATTTT CASSSNPRAYGNTIYF
TRBJ2-7 TRBD2 TRBV9 NA TGTGCCAGCAGTAGACTAGCGGAAACCTACGAGCAGTACTTC CASSRLAETYEQYF
TRBJ2-5 TRBD2 TRBV10-2 NA TGCGCCAGCAGGCCGGGACTAGCCAAAGAGACCCAGTACTTC CASRPGLAKETQYF
TRBJ1-4 NA TRBV20-1 NA TGCAGTGCTACCGGACAGACCGTACTTTTT CSATGQTVLF
TRBJ2-1 NA TRBV6-4 NA TGTGCCGGCAGTGATGACCCCCTCGGGGAGCAGTTCTTC CAGSDDPLGEQFF
TRBJ2-5 TRBD1 TRBV11-2 NA TGTGCCAGCAGCGCGGACAGGGTTCAAGAGACCCAGTACTTC CASSADRVQETQYF
TRBJ2-7 NA TRBV11-2 NA TGTGCCAGCAGCTATGTATCCTACGAGCAGTACTTC CASSYVSYEQYF
TRBJ2-7 NA TRBV2 NA TGTGCCAGCAGTTCTAACTACGAGCAGTACTTC CASSSNYEQYF
TRBJ1-1 TRBD1 TRBV15 NA TGTGCCACCAGCCGACAGGGTTATGGCACTGAAGCTTTCTTT CATSRQGYGTEAFF
TRBJ2-7 NA TRBV7-9 NA TGTGCCAGCAGCGCAAAAACCGTTACGGGAGAGCAGTACTTC CASSAKTVTGEQYF
TRBJ2-1 TRBD2 TRBV5-1 NA TGCGCCAGCAGCTTGGCGGGACTAGCGGGTTGGGAGCAGTTCTTC CASSLAGLAGWEQFF
TRBJ1-5 NA TRBV5-1 few TGCGCCAGCAGCTTGGAGGGGGATAGCAATCAGCCCCAGCATTTT CASSLEGDSNQPQHF
TRBJ1-1 TRBD1 TRBV19 NA TGTGCCAGTAGTCGGGAGGACAGGGTGAACACTGAAGCTTTCTTT CASSREDRVNTEAFF
TRBJ1-1 TRBD1 TRBV11-2 NA TGTGCCAGCAGCCTGAGGACAGGCTTGAACACTGAAGCTTTCTTT CASSLRTGLNTEAFF
TRBJ2-5 TRBD1 TRBV5-1 NA TGCGCCAGCAGCTTGTCAGGGGGTCGTGAAGCGACCCAGTACTTC CASSLSGGREATQYF